One sample yielded the 17 T cell receptor beta chains listed below, sequenced in a study of T cell responses to AZD1222 COVID-19 vaccine. The protocol was immunoSEQ multiplex PCR, while the TCRdb copy is restricted to in-frame clones and leaves out a portion. The data hold roughly 180,000 clones, with 85% to 95% observed a single time. Material: peripheral blood, obtained 28 days after the second dose of the MenACWY control vaccine. These receptor sequences come from an adult who received the MenACWY meningococcal vaccine as a control.

The CDR3 sequence: CASSPRPEDGYTF. The CDR3 DNA reads as TGTGCCAGCTCACCACGCCCGGAGGATGGCTACACCTTC. The rearrangement uses TRBV18 and TRBJ1-2; D is ambiguous. This CDR3 has 13 residues. Germline lookup yields CDR1 KGHSH and CDR2 LQKENI. Trimming removed 1 base at V and 6 bases at J, with 9 bases between. The whole variable domain, remainder taken from reference TRBV18 and TRBJ1-2, is NAGVMQNPRHLVRRRGQEARLRCSPMKGHSHVYWYRQLPEEGLKFMVYLQKENIIDESGMPKERFSAEFPKEGPSILRIQQVVRGDSAAYFCASSPRPEDGYTFGSGTRLTVV.

The V and J genes are TRBV6-2 or TRBV6-3 and TRBJ2-7; D uncertain. Per germline, CDR1 MNHEY and CDR2 SVGEGT. V was cut by 4 bases and J by 2 bases, with 9 bases left in between. The CDR3 totals 13 residues. CDR3 bases: TGTGCCAGCAGTTCCCACACCGCCTACGAGCAGTACTTC. This gives the protein CASSSHTAYEQYF.

The rearrangement links TRBV5-4 to TRBJ2-4; TRBD2 agrees at 8 bases. CDR3 length: 13 residues. Germline CDR1 and CDR2: SGHNT and YYREEE (reference sequence). J was trimmed by 8 bases and V by 0 bases; bases with no gene match: 1. In nucleotides, the CDR3 is TGTGCCAGCAGCTTGGCCGGGGGGGACATTCAGTACTTC. Its translation is CASSLAGGDIQYF. Variable domain in full (rest from reference TRBV5-4 and TRBJ2-4): ETGVTQSPTHLIKTRGQQVTLRCSSQSGHNTVSWYQQALGQGPQFIFQYYREEENGRGNFPPRFSGLQFPNYSSELNVNALELDDSALYLCASSLAGGDIQYFGAGTRLSVL.

This chain connects TRBV6-2 or TRBV6-3 to TRBJ1-2; perhaps TRBD1 as D (6 bases). CDR1 and CDR2 from the germline V gene are MNHEY and SVGEGT. The CDR3 spans 17 residues. With 0 bases removed from V and 1 base from J, the gap between germline ends came to 15 bases. The CDR3 coding sequence is TGTGCCAGCAGTTACTCGAGGGGCAGGGGACTTAACTATGGCTACACCTTC. This encodes CASSYSRGRGLNYGYTF.

This clone appeared a single time. This sequence joins TRBV18 and TRBJ1-4; D unclear. The germline V gene has CDR1 KGHSH and CDR2 LQKENI. V lost 4 bases and J 4 bases, leaving 7 bases between the germline ends. The CDR3 is made up of 13 amino acids. CDR3 DNA sequence: TGTGCCAGCTCACGTCAGAATAATGAAAAACTGTTTTTT. Amino acid sequence: CASSRQNNEKLFF.

The CDR3 loop reads CASRNKSGGTSDTQYF. CDR3 coding DNA: TGTGCCAGCAGGAACAAGAGCGGGGGGACCTCAGATACGCAGTATTTT. V is TRBV3-1 (or the pseudogene TRBV3-2) and J is TRBJ2-3; 9 bases fit TRBD2. Germline V lookup: CDR1 LGHDT, CDR2 YNNKEL (reference sequence). Trimming took 6 bases from V and 4 from J; bases not matched to a gene: 11. The CDR3 sequence is 16 residues long.

The chain joins TRBV28 to TRBJ2-7; D may be TRBD2 (6 bases). The CDR3 sequence is 14 residues long. From germline, CDR1 is MDHEN and CDR2 SYDVKM. The V gene lost 2 bases and the J gene lost 1 base, with 9 bases spanning the gap. The CDR3: CASSLISGSYEQYF. The CDR3 coding sequence is TGTGCCAGCAGTTTAATTAGCGGATCCTACGAGCAGTACTTC.

The chain employs TRBV30 and TRBJ1-2, with a tentative D call TRBD1 (5 bases). The V end was cut by 4 bases, the J end by 6 bases, with 15 bases between. The germline CDR1 and CDR2 sequences are GTSNPN and SVGIG (reference sequence). CDR3 length equals 13 residues. CDR3 in amino acids: CAWIPGGSHGYTF. CDR3 DNA sequence: TGTGCCTGGATCCCCGGGGGGAGCCATGGCTACACCTTC.

This clone was observed a handful of times. The genes are TRBV29-1 and TRBJ1-1; possible D gene TRBD1, 5 bases. Looked up from germline, CDR1 is SQVTM and CDR2 is ANQGSEA. V was cut by 6 bases and J by 2 bases, with 16 bases left in between. The CDR3 runs to 14 residues. This CDR3 is CSVQARGGNTEAFF. CDR3 DNA: TGCAGCGTCCAGGCAAGGGGAGGAAACACTGAAGCTTTCTTT.

The chain combines TRBV11-2 with TRBJ2-1; D assignment may be TRBD1 or TRBD2 (5 bases each). This CDR3 spans 16 amino acids. Trimming removed 4 bases from V and 5 bases from J, with 18 bases in between. The germline gives CDR1 SGHAT, CDR2 FQNNGV. The CDR3 DNA follows: TGTGCCAGCAGCTATGAGGGGACCCTGAGCCACAATGAGCAGTTCTTC. It translates to CASSYEGTLSHNEQFF.

The gene calls are TRBV7-9 and TRBJ1-4; D uncertain. Germline V CDR1 and CDR2: SEHNR, FQNEAQ (reference sequence). The ends were cut back, 2 bases at V and 8 bases at J, with 9 bases in the middle. The CDR3 runs to 13 residues. The CDR3 sequence is CASSLREAEKLFF. The CDR3, as DNA: TGTGCCAGCAGCTTACGGGAAGCGGAAAAACTGTTTTTT.

The J gene is TRBJ1-6, the V gene TRBV19; D possibly corresponds to TRBD1 (5 bases). The CDR3 has 16 amino acids. CDR1 is LNHDA and CDR2 is SQIVND in the germline V gene (reference sequence). V lost 4 bases and J 7 bases, leaving 17 bases between the germline ends. The CDR3 DNA reads as TGTGCCAGTAGTACCCGCCGTGGGGGGTCGAATTCACCCCTCCACTTT. The encoded protein is CASSTRRGGSNSPLHF.

DNA of the CDR3: TGTGCCAGTAGTATAACCCGGGGAAACACCGGGGAGCTGTTTTTT. Its protein product is CASSITRGNTGELFF. V gene TRBV19 combines with J gene TRBJ2-2, with D possibly matching TRBD2 (5 bases). Trimming stripped 2 bases from V and 2 bases from J, with 9 bases between. Per germline, CDR1 LNHDA and CDR2 SQIVND (reference sequence). CDR3 size: 15 residues.

The chain has TRBV5-6 and TRBJ1-1, with D unresolved. Germline-derived CDR1 and CDR2 are SGHDT and YYEEEE. CDR3 length: 13 residues. Trimming pared 3 bases from V and 5 bases from J, leaving 11 bases between. Written as DNA, the CDR3 is TGTGCCAGCAGCTACCATCGGGGTACTGAAGCTTTCTTT. This gives the protein CASSYHRGTEAFF.

V and J are TRBV4-2 and TRBJ1-1, with D perhaps matching TRBD1 (6 bases). Germline V CDR1 and CDR2: LGHNA, YNFKEQ. V dropped 2 bases and J dropped 5 bases, with 15 bases sitting between them. CDR3 length: 15 amino acids. In DNA form, the CDR3 reads TGTGCCAGCAGCCAACCCGGACAGTTGGGTACTGAAGCTTTCTTT. Protein product: CASSQPGQLGTEAFF.

Turning to this clone: Other DNA variants within this sample encode the same CDR3. V is TRBV12-3 or TRBV12-4 and J is TRBJ1-2; D call uncertain. With 6 bases removed from V and 5 bases from J, the gap between germline ends came to 7 bases. The CDR3 contains 11 residues. The CDR3 sequence is CASSRAYGYTF. In DNA, the CDR3 is TGTGCCAGCAGCCGAGCATATGGCTACACCTTC.

This clone was seen only once. The chain couples TRBV7-2 to TRBJ2-2; maybe TRBD2 (5 bases). Germline-derived CDR1 and CDR2 are SGHTA and FQGNSA. This CDR3 contains 17 residues. Trimming removed 5 bases from V and 2 bases from J, with 18 bases in between. CDR3 coding DNA: TGTGCCAGCAGCCTGCGGGTGGCGGTTCCAAACACCGGGGAGCTGTTTTTT. This sequence encodes CASSLRVAVPNTGELFF. Full variable domain (outside the CDR3, taken from reference TRBV7-2 and TRBJ2-2): GAGVSQSPSNKVTEKGKDVELRCDPISGHTALYWYRQSLGQGLEFLIYFQGNSAPDKSGLPSDRFSAERTGGSVSTLTIQRTQQEDSAVYLCASSLRVAVPNTGELFFGEGSRLTVL.